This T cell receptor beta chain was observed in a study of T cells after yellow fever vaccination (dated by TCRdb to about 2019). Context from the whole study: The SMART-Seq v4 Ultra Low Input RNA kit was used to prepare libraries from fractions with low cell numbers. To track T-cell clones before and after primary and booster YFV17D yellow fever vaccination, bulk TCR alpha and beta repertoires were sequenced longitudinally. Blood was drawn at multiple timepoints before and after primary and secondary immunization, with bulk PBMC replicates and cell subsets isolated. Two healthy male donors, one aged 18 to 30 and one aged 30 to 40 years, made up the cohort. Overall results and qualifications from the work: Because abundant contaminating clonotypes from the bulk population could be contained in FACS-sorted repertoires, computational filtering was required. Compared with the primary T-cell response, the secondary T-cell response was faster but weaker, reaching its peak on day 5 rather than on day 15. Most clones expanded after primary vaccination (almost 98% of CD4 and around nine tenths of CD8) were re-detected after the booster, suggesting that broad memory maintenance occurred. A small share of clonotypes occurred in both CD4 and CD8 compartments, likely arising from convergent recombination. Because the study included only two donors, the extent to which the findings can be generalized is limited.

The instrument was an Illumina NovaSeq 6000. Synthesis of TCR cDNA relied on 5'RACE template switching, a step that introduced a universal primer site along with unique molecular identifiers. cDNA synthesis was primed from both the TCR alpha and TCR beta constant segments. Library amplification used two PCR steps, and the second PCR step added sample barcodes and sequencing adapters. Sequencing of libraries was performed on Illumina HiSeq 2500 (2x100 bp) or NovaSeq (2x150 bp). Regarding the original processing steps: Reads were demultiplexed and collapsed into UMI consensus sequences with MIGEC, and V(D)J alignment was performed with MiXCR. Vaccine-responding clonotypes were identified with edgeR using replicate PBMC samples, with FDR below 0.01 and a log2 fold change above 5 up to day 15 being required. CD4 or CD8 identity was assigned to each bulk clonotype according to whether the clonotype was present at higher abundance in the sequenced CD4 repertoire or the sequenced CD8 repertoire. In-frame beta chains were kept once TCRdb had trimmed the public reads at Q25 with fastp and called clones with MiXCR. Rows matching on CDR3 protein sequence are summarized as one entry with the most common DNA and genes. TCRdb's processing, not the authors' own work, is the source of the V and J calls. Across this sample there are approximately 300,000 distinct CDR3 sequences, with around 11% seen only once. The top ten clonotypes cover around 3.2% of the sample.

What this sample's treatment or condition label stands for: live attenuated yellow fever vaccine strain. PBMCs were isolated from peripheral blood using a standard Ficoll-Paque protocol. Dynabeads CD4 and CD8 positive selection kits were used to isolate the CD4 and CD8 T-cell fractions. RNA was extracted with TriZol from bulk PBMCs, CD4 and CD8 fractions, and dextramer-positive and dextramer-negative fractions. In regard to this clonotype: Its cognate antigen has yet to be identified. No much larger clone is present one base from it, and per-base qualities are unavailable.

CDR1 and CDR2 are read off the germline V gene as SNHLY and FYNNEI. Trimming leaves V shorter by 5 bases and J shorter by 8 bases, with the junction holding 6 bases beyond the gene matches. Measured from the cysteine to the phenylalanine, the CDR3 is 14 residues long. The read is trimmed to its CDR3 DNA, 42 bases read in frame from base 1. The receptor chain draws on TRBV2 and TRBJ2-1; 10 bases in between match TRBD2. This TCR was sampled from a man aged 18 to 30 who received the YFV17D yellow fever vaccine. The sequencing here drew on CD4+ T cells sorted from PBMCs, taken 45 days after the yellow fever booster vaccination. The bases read TGTGCCAGCAGTTCACTAGCGGGGAGCGATGAGCAGTTCTTC. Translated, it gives CASSSLAGSDEQFF.